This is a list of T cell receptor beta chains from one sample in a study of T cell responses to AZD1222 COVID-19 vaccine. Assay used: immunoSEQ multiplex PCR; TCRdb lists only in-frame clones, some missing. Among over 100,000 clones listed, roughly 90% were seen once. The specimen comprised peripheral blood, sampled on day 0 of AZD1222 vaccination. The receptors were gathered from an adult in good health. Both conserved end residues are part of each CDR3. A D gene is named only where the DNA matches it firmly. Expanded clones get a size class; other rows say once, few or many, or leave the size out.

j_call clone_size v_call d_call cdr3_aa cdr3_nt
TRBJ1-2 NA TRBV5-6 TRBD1 CASSLFGQGPANYGYTF TGTGCCAGCAGCTTGTTCGGACAGGGGCCCGCTAACTATGGCTACACCTTC
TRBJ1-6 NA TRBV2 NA CASRTGTGNSPLHF TGTGCCAGCAGGACCGGGACGGGGAATTCACCCCTCCACTTT
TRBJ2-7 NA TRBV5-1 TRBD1 CASSLEGTGVYEQYF TGCGCCAGCAGCTTGGAAGGGACAGGGGTCTACGAGCAGTACTTC
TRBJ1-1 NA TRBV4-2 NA CASSQDLISPGNTEAFF TGTGCCAGCAGCCAAGATCTTATCAGCCCGGGGAACACTGAAGCTTTCTTT
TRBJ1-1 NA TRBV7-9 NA CASSLRPFAAKGYTEAFF TGTGCCAGCAGCTTAAGACCATTTGCGGCAAAGGGGTACACTGAAGCTTTCTTT
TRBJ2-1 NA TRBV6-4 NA CASSDVHGEQFF TGTGCCAGCAGTGACGTTCATGGCGAGCAGTTCTTC
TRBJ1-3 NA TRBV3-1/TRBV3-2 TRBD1 CASSQRDRGNTIYF TGTGCCAGCAGCCAACGGGACAGAGGAAACACCATATATTTT
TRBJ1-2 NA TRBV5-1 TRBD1 CASSLIQGGYGYTF TGCGCCAGCAGCTTGATTCAGGGGGGCTATGGCTACACCTTC
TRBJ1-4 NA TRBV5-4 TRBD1 CASSLQGQELFF TGTGCCAGCAGCCTACAGGGGCAAGAACTGTTTTTT
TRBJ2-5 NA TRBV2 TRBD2 CASSTRTSGWETQYF TGTGCCAGCAGTACCAGGACTAGCGGGTGGGAGACCCAGTACTTC
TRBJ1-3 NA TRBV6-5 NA CAITARGSGNTIYF TGTGCCATAACGGCCAGAGGTTCTGGAAACACCATATATTTT
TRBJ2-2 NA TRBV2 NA CASSAGVTNTGELFF TGTGCCAGCAGTGCGGGGGTTACGAACACCGGGGAGCTGTTTTTT
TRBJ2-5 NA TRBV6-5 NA CASSSGQAPPQETQYF TGTGCCAGCAGTTCCGGGCAAGCTCCCCCCCAAGAGACCCAGTACTTC
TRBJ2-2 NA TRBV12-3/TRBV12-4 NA CASSPGAGELFF TGTGCCAGCAGCCCGGGCGCCGGGGAGCTGTTTTTT
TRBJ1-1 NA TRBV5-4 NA CASSAGVNTEAFF TGTGCCAGCAGCGCAGGGGTAAACACTGAAGCTTTCTTT
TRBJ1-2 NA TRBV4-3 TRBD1 CASSQVLFTGQGDYGYTF TGCGCCAGCAGCCAAGTTTTATTTACGGGACAGGGTGACTATGGCTACACCTTC
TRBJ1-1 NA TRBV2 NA CARGSTVYYTEAFF TGTGCCAGGGGGTCTACCGTTTACTACACTGAAGCTTTCTTT
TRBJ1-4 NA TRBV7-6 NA CASSAGSSKNEKLFF TGTGCCAGCAGCGCAGGCAGCTCTAAGAATGAAAAACTGTTTTTT
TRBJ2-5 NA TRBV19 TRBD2 CASRRGEETQYF TGTGCCAGTAGACGGGGGGAAGAGACCCAGTACTTC
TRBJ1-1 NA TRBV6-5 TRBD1 CASTRSGTGGTEAFF TGTGCCAGCACCCGAAGTGGGACAGGGGGGACTGAAGCTTTCTTT
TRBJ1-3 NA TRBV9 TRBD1 CASSGNRGTSGNTIYF TGTGCCAGCAGCGGTAACAGGGGGACCTCTGGAAACACCATATATTTT
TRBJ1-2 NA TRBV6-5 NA CASSYYGWGYTF TGTGCCAGCAGTTACTATGGGTGGGGCTACACCTTC
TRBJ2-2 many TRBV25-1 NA CASSGKGDTGELFF TGTGCCAGCAGTGGAAAGGGGGACACCGGGGAGCTGTTTTTT
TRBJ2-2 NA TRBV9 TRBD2 CASSVEASGGAGTGELFF TGTGCCAGCAGCGTAGAGGCTAGCGGGGGGGCCGGCACCGGGGAGCTGTTTTTT
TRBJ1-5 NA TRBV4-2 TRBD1 CASSQGTGNQPQHF TGTGCCAGCAGCCAAGGGACAGGAAATCAGCCCCAGCATTTT
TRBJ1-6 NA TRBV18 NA CASSPATLGSPLHF TGTGCCAGCTCGCCGGCGACTTTGGGTTCACCCCTCCACTTT
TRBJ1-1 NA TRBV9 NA CASSPRTVNTEAFF TGTGCCAGCAGCCCTCGGACGGTGAACACTGAAGCTTTCTTT
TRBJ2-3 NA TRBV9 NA CASSVEIGAGKFTDTQYF TGTGCCAGCAGCGTAGAAATAGGGGCGGGAAAATTCACAGATACGCAGTATTTT
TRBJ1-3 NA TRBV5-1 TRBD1 CASSWGDRANTIYF TGCGCCAGCAGCTGGGGGGACAGGGCCAACACCATATATTTT
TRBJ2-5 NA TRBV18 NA CASSPGHQETQYF TGTGCCAGCTCACCAGGCCATCAAGAGACCCAGTACTTC
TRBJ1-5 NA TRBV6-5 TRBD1 CASFPTGGGEPQHF TGTGCCAGCTTCCCGACAGGGGGTGGGGAACCCCAGCATTTT
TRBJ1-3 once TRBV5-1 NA CASRQQVSGNTIYF TGCGCCAGCAGACAGCAAGTCTCTGGAAACACCATATATTTT
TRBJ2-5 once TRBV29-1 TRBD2 CSVEAGLAGVVGETQYF TGCAGCGTTGAAGCGGGACTAGCGGGGGTGGTAGGAGAGACCCAGTACTTC
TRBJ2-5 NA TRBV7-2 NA CASSPFSRDVQETQYF TGTGCCAGCAGCCCCTTTTCCAGGGATGTCCAAGAGACCCAGTACTTC
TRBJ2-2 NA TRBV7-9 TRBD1 CASRFPLVPGQGTGELFF TGTGCCAGCAGATTCCCACTCGTTCCGGGACAGGGGACCGGGGAGCTGTTTTTT
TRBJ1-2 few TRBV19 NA CASSPGQRANYGYTF TGTGCCAGTAGTCCAGGACAGAGAGCTAACTATGGCTACACCTTC
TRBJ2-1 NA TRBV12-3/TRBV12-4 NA CASSLGGRQQFF TGTGCCAGCAGCCTAGGGGGGCGACAGCAGTTCTTC
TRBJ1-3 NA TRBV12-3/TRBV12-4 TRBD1 CASEGDSGNTIYF TGTGCCAGCGAAGGGGACAGTGGAAACACCATATATTTT
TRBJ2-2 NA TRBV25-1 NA CATLSLSGELFF TGTGCCACTCTCTCCTTGTCCGGGGAGCTGTTTTTT
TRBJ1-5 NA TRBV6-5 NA CASSPGTNSNQPQHF TGTGCCAGCAGTCCCGGGACAAATAGCAATCAGCCCCAGCATTTT
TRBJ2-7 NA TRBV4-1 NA CASSLQGWNEQYF TGCGCCAGCAGCCTCCAGGGTTGGAACGAGCAGTACTTC